These 28 T cell receptor beta chains originate from one sample sequenced in a study of T cells after yellow fever vaccination. TCRdb fed the 5' RACE reads into MiXCR, producing one record per CDR3 protein. The profile covers hundreds of thousands of distinct CDR3 sequences, with approximately 13% appearing a single time and 14% to 15% taken by the ten largest. The material was PBMCs, obtained on the day of the yellow fever booster vaccination. These receptor sequences come from a man aged 30-40 years who received the YFV17D yellow fever vaccine.

V usage is TRBV7-9 and J usage is TRBJ1-1, with a tentative D call TRBD1 (6 bases). The CDR3 contains 15 residues. CDR1 and CDR2 from the germline V gene are SEHNR and FQNEAQ (reference sequence). Deletions cut 5 bases from V and 1 base from J, with 14 bases between. The CDR3 DNA follows: TGTGCCAGCAGCCGGGTGGGCAGGGGGAACACTGAAGCTTTCTTT. The encoded protein is CASSRVGRGNTEAFF.

This clonotype was detected a few times. The rearrangement links TRBV3-1 to TRBJ2-1; D gene ambiguous. Trimming cost V 3 bases and J 1 base, with 16 bases left between them. The germline V gene has CDR1 LGHDT and CDR2 YNNKEL (reference sequence). This CDR3 is 17 amino acids long. The CDR3 sequence is CASSHGPWDRSYNEQFF. CDR3 DNA: TGTGCCAGCAGCCACGGACCCTGGGATCGATCCTACAATGAGCAGTTCTTC.

This clonotype was seen a few times. This chain joins TRBV29-1 and TRBJ1-2; 10 bases fit TRBD1. Unmatched junction bases numbered 12, after V lost 6 bases and J lost 8 bases. The CDR3 has 14 amino acids. Germline V gene lookup returns CDR1 SQVTM and CDR2 ANQGSEA. The CDR3 DNA is TGCAGCGTGGATACAGGGGGACAGGGGACGGGCTACACCTTC. Its protein is CSVDTGGQGTGYTF.

The rearrangement joins TRBV25-1 to TRBJ2-2; 11 bases map to TRBD1. The CDR3 totals 15 residues. The V segment lost 5 bases and the J segment 7 bases; nucleotides outside the gene matches: 6. Germline V gene lookup returns CDR1 MGHDK and CDR2 SYGVNS. CDR3 DNA: TGTGCCAGCAGTTTAGGACAGGGGGCGATCGGGGAGCTGTTTTTT. As protein: CASSLGQGAIGELFF.

For the CDR3, the DNA is TGCAGTGCTACCTACCCGGGACTAGCCACCGGGGAGCTGTTTTTT. Its translation: CSATYPGLATGELFF. The V gene is TRBV20-1, the J gene TRBJ2-2, with 9 positions matching TRBD2. With 4 bases clipped from V and 4 bases from J, the junction kept 7 bases outside the gene matches. This CDR3 has 15 amino acids. CDR1 DFQATT and CDR2 SNEGSKA come from the germline V gene (reference sequence).

J is TRBJ1-5 and V is TRBV30; possible D gene TRBD1, 6 bases. V lost 2 bases and J lost 6, with 14 bases in between. The CDR3 has 14 residues. The germline V gene encodes CDR1 GTSNPN and CDR2 SVGIG (reference sequence). CDR3 nucleotides: TGTGCCTGGAGTTTACAGGGAAGTTGTCAGCCCCAGCATTTT. Its protein product is CAWSLQGSCQPQHF.

This clonotype was observed at least ten times. V is TRBV29-1 and J is TRBJ1-1, with TRBD1 as a possible D gene (6 bases). This CDR3 contains 16 residues. The V end was cut by 4 bases, the J end by 1 base, with 19 bases between. CDR1 and CDR2 (germline): SQVTM, ANQGSEA. CDR3 residues: CSVAVVTDRQNTEAFF. CDR3 sequence (DNA): TGCAGCGTTGCAGTGGTCACGGACAGACAGAACACTGAAGCTTTCTTT.

This clonotype has more than one count but fewer than ten. This chain uses TRBV9 with TRBJ2-1; 13 bases are a match to TRBD2. Losses at the gene ends were 4 bases for V and 8 bases for J; bases not matched to a gene: 6. Germline V gene sequence: CDR1 SGDLS, CDR2 YYNGEE. The CDR3 consists of 15 residues. The CDR3 loop reads CASSTRTSGSDEQFF. DNA of the CDR3: TGTGCCAGCAGCACCCGGACTAGCGGGAGCGATGAGCAGTTCTTC.

This clonotype was counted at least ten times. The chain links TRBV6-2 or TRBV6-3 to TRBJ2-1; 13 bases line up with TRBD2. The CDR3 has 15 residues. Trimming cost V 6 bases and J 8 bases; bases outside gene matches: 7. Germline V lookup: CDR1 MNHEY, CDR2 SVGEGT. DNA for the CDR3: TGTGCCAGCAGCCTACTAGCGGGAGGGCAGGATGAGCAGTTCTTC. Its translation is CASSLLAGGQDEQFF.

The chain recombines TRBV14 with TRBJ1-1, with 7 bases matching TRBD1. V was pared by 0 bases and J by 1 base, with 8 bases of the junction left unmatched. Germline V gene data show CDR1 as SGHDN and CDR2 as FVKESK. CDR3 length: 17 amino acids. The DNA for the CDR3 is TGTGCCAGCAGCCAAGATCTTCAGGGGGGGCCGAACACTGAAGCTTTCTTT. Protein sequence: CASSQDLQGGPNTEAFF.

The table lists this clonotype with a few counts. The V and J genes are TRBV5-8 and TRBJ1-2; D is unclear. V was pared by 0 bases and J by 8 bases, with 14 bases between. The CDR3 consists of 14 residues. CDR1 SGHTS and CDR2 YDEGEE come from the germline V gene. The CDR3 spells CASSLVDLAGGYTF. The CDR3 DNA reads as TGTGCCAGCAGCTTGGTAGACCTTGCAGGCGGCTACACCTTC.

This clonotype was seen many times. The chain uses TRBV12-3 or TRBV12-4 and TRBJ2-2, with D uncertain. The CDR3 is made up of 16 amino acids. The V end was cut by 1 base, the J end by 5 bases, with 14 bases between. Written as DNA, the CDR3 is TGTGCCAGCAGTTTAGATCCCCGGCGTTCTACCGGGGAGCTGTTTTTT. This sequence encodes CASSLDPRRSTGELFF.

This clonotype was seen only a few times. The chain employs TRBV29-1 and TRBJ2-7; the match to TRBD1 covers 10 bases. The germline gives CDR1 SQVTM, CDR2 ANQGSEA. V gave up 3 bases and J gave up 4 bases; unmatched junction bases: 3. The CDR3 totals 13 residues. The DNA for the CDR3 is TGCAGCGTTGACTCGGACAGGGGGTACGAGCAGTACTTC. It encodes CSVDSDRGYEQYF.

In this sample, this clonotype turned up a few times. The rearrangement links TRBV11-1 to TRBJ2-7, with D unresolved. Trimming took off 5 bases at V and 3 bases at J, with 14 bases between the two ends. The CDR3 is made up of 14 amino acids. CDR1 is SGHAT, CDR2 FQDESV, per germline (reference sequence). This CDR3 is CASSLDPSNYEQYF. The CDR3 DNA sequence: TGTGCCAGCAGCCTTGACCCATCCAACTACGAGCAGTACTTC.

V and J are TRBV6-2 or TRBV6-3 and TRBJ2-1; D unresolved. CDR1 and CDR2 from the germline V gene are MNHEY and SVGEGT. The CDR3 totals 13 residues. V dropped 2 bases and J dropped 9 bases, with 11 bases sitting between them. This chain's CDR3 is CASSYPRYTEQFF. For the CDR3, the DNA is TGTGCCAGCAGTTACCCCCGCTATACTGAGCAGTTCTTC.

The chain uses TRBV27 and TRBJ2-6; D is unclear. CDR1 is MNHEY and CDR2 is SMNVEV in the germline V gene (reference sequence). There are 12 residues in the CDR3. Trimming left V 9 bases short and J 2 bases short, with 5 bases between. The CDR3, as DNA: TGTGCCAGTTCTACTGGGGCCAACGTCCTGACTTTC. Protein product: CASSTGANVLTF.

V is TRBV27 and J is TRBJ1-2; 7 bases agree with TRBD1. The V and J ends lost 5 bases and 2 bases, in that order; junction bases with no gene match: 11. Germline-derived CDR1 and CDR2 are MNHEY and SMNVEV (reference sequence). The CDR3 loop spans 16 amino acids. CDR3 nucleotides: TGTGCCAGCAGTACCACCGGGACAGCCGAAAACTATGGCTACACCTTC. Its protein product is CASSTTGTAENYGYTF.

The J gene is TRBJ2-3, the V gene TRBV5-4; TRBD2 agrees at 13 bases. Germline values: CDR1 SGHNT, CDR2 YYREEE (reference sequence). CDR3 size: 18 residues. The V and J ends lost 4 bases and 4 bases, in that order; junction bases with no gene match: 12. The CDR3 nucleotides read TGTGCCAGCAGCGGCACTAGCGGGAGGGCCCGCGTGGCAGATACGCAGTATTTT. Encoded protein: CASSGTSGRARVADTQYF.

This clonotype showed up just a few times. The V gene is TRBV29-1, the J gene TRBJ2-3; D gene unclear. The ends were cut back, 6 bases at V and 1 base at J, with 8 bases in the middle. The germline V gene encodes CDR1 SQVTM and CDR2 ANQGSEA. This CDR3 contains 12 residues. The CDR3 here is CSVLWGTDTQYF. DNA for the CDR3: TGCAGCGTCCTCTGGGGCACAGATACGCAGTATTTT.

This chain joins TRBV14 and TRBJ2-2, with D maybe TRBD2 (5 bases). The CDR3 spans 14 residues. The germline V and J ends were trimmed by 10 bases and 6 bases, with 18 bases remaining between them. CDR1 is SGHDN, CDR2 FVKESK, per germline. CDR3 nucleotides: TGTGCCACCAAGAAAGGAGGTTCCTCCGGGGAGCTGTTTTTT. Encoded protein: CATKKGGSSGELFF.

There are a few counts of this clonotype. This chain connects TRBV18 to TRBJ2-7; D call uncertain. Germline-derived CDR1 and CDR2 are KGHSH and LQKENI. The CDR3 sequence is 14 residues long. V lost 2 bases, J lost 7 bases, and 15 bases lay in between. The CDR3 coding sequence is TGTGCCAGCTCACCAACCCGGGCAGCTGAGGAGCAGTACTTC. Encoded protein: CASSPTRAAEEQYF. Filled out from reference TRBV18 and TRBJ2-7, the complete variable domain reads NAGVMQNPRHLVRRRGQEARLRCSPMKGHSHVYWYRQLPEEGLKFMVYLQKENIIDESGMPKERFSAEFPKEGPSILRIQQVVRGDSAAYFCASSPTRAAEEQYFGPGTRLTVT.

This clonotype has more than one count but fewer than ten. The rearrangement links TRBV30 to TRBJ2-3; 8 bases match TRBD1. The CDR3 sequence is 11 residues long. Germline V gene data show CDR1 as GTSNPN and CDR2 as SVGIG (reference sequence). The V segment lost 2 bases and the J segment 14 bases; nucleotides outside the gene matches: 6. In DNA form, the CDR3 reads TGTGCCTGGAGTATGGACAGGGTCCCGTATTTT. The encoded protein is CAWSMDRVPYF. Together with reference TRBV30 and TRBJ2-3, the CDR3 gives the full variable domain: SQTIHQWPATLVQPVGSPLSLECTVEGTSNPNLYWYRQAAGRGLQLLFYSVGIGQISSEVPQNLSASRPQDRQFILSSKKLLLSDSGFYLCAWSMDRVPYFGPGTRLTVL.

This clonotype turned up a few times. The chain uses TRBV4-3 and TRBJ2-7; 11 bases match TRBD2. Germline values: CDR1 LGHNA, CDR2 YSLEER. J lost 4 bases, V lost 5 bases, and 19 bases had no gene match. The CDR3 consists of 19 residues. CDR3 nucleotide sequence: TGCGCCAGCAGCATCTTCTTCGGGAGTACTAGCGGGAGAACGTACGAGCAGTACTTC. This sequence encodes CASSIFFGSTSGRTYEQYF.

The chain couples TRBV5-5 to TRBJ2-7, with D possibly TRBD2 on 5 matching bases. The CDR3 consists of 15 residues. The V end lost 0 bases, the J end lost 0 bases, and 10 bases lay between the germline ends. Germline CDR1 reads SGHKS; CDR2 reads YYEKEE (reference sequence). CDR3 in amino acids: CASSLGVGSSYEQYF. The CDR3 nucleotides read TGTGCCAGCAGCTTGGGGGTGGGGAGCTCCTACGAGCAGTACTTC. The whole variable domain, filled in from reference TRBV5-5 and TRBJ2-7, reads DAGVTQSPTHLIKTRGQQVTLRCSPISGHKSVSWYQQVLGQGPQFIFQYYEKEERGRGNFPDRFSARQFPNYSSELNVNALLLGDSALYLCASSLGVGSSYEQYFGPGTRLTVT.

This clonotype has more than one count but fewer than ten. V is TRBV3-1 and J is TRBJ1-1, with D possibly TRBD1 on 5 matching bases. The germline CDR1 and CDR2 sequences are LGHDT and YNNKEL (reference sequence). V lost 3 bases and J 4 bases, leaving 15 bases between the germline ends. The CDR3 contains 15 residues. DNA of the CDR3: TGTGCCAGCAGCCAGGGGCATACTGGTGGCACTGAAGCTTTCTTT. It is translated as CASSQGHTGGTEAFF. Full variable domain (rest looked up from reference TRBV3-1 and TRBJ1-1): DTAVSQTPKYLVTQMGNDKSIKCEQNLGHDTMYWYKQDSKKFLKIMFSYNNKELIINETVPNRFSPKSPDKAHLNLHINSLELGDSAVYFCASSQGHTGGTEAFFGQGTRLTVV.

The table lists this clonotype with a few counts. This chain uses TRBV7-2 with TRBJ1-6, with D perhaps TRBD1 (6 bases). Per the germline V gene, CDR1 is SGHTA and CDR2 is FQGNSA. Trimming removed 1 base from V and 13 bases from J, with 11 bases in between. This CDR3 has 13 amino acids. CDR3 protein: CASSLGGLGPLHF. The CDR3, as DNA: TGTGCCAGCAGCTTAGGGGGGCTGGGGCCCCTCCACTTT.

This clonotype was seen a few times. The rearrangement links TRBV19 to TRBJ2-2; either TRBD1 or TRBD2 may supply D (5 bases each). The V and J ends lost 7 bases and 4 bases respectively, with 13 bases between them. Per germline, CDR1 LNHDA and CDR2 SQIVND (reference sequence). The CDR3 extends over 14 amino acids. CDR3: CASTKTGTTGELFF. The CDR3 coding sequence is TGTGCCAGTACCAAGACCGGGACCACCGGGGAGCTGTTTTTT.

V and J are TRBV4-3 and TRBJ2-2; 11 nucleotides align to TRBD2. The CDR3 spans 16 residues. Losses at the gene ends were 1 base for V and 5 bases for J; bases not matched to a gene: 3. Germline assignment: CDR1 LGHNA and CDR2 YSLEER. The CDR3 reads CASSQVASGRTGELFF. The CDR3 DNA reads TGCGCCAGCAGCCAAGTAGCTAGCGGGAGGACCGGGGAGCTGTTTTTT.